The 30 T cell receptor beta chains given below trace back to one sample, sequenced in a study of blood T cell repertoires in COVID-19. This table comes from immunoSEQ multiplex PCR, and its TCRdb copy is limited to in-frame clones, with some not included. Altogether 150,000 to 200,000 clones are present, around 90% being singletons, with the ten largest covering 0.62%. Sample: peripheral blood. All receptors derive from a man in his forties or fifties with acute or convalescent COVID-19.

The chain couples TRBV2 to TRBJ1-1; no clear D gene. The ends were cut back, 6 bases at V and 1 base at J, with 12 bases in the middle. Per the germline V gene, CDR1 is SNHLY and CDR2 is FYNNEI. The CDR3 is 14 amino acids. DNA for the CDR3: TGTGCCAGCAGGAGTAGACACTCGAACACTGAAGCTTTCTTT. The encoded protein is CASRSRHSNTEAFF.

This sequence joins TRBV19 and TRBJ2-2; perhaps TRBD1 as D (5 bases). This CDR3 is built from 15 residues. V was shortened by 3 bases and J by 7 bases, with 15 bases between the two germline ends. In germline, CDR1 is LNHDA, CDR2 SQIVND (reference sequence). The chain's CDR3 is CASSIIIGVSGELFF. The CDR3, as DNA: TGTGCCAGTAGTATCATAATAGGGGTGAGCGGGGAGCTGTTTTTT.

The rearrangement links TRBV3-1 (or the pseudogene TRBV3-2) to TRBJ1-5; TRBD1 aligns across 7 bases. The germline V gene has CDR1 LGHDT and CDR2 YNNKEL (reference sequence). V lost 4 bases and J lost 3; bases outside the gene matches: 6. CDR3 length equals 15 residues. The DNA of the CDR3 is TGTGCCAGCAGCCTCAGACAGGGCTACAATCAGCCCCAGCATTTT. It yields the protein CASSLRQGYNQPQHF.

The genes are TRBV6-5 and TRBJ1-1; D not certain. Germline CDR1 reads MNHEY; CDR2 reads SVGAGI. This CDR3 contains 11 residues. Trimming pared 7 bases from V and 3 bases from J, leaving 6 bases between. The CDR3 coding sequence is TGTGCCAGCAAAGAGTACACTGAAGCTTTCTTT. Translated, it gives CASKEYTEAFF.

This sequence joins TRBV7-3 and TRBJ2-7, with D perhaps matching TRBD1 (7 bases). This CDR3 spans 16 amino acids. V lost 5 bases and J lost 2, with 19 bases in between. Germline CDR1 and CDR2: SGHTA and FQGTGA. The CDR3 DNA reads as TGTGCCAGCAGCCCATTCGGGGGCACAGGGGCCTACGAGCAGTACTTC. This encodes CASSPFGGTGAYEQYF. The variable domain in full, completed from reference TRBV7-3 and TRBJ2-7, reads GAGVSQTPSNKVTEKGKYVELRCDPISGHTALYWYRQSLGQGPEFLIYFQGTGAADDSGLPNDRFFAVRPEGSVSTLKIQRTERGDSAVYLCASSPFGGTGAYEQYFGPGTRLTVT.

V and J are TRBV7-9 and TRBJ2-7; 13 bases fit TRBD2. The CDR3 runs 17 residues. The J segment lost 3 bases and the V segment lost 5 bases, leaving 10 bases of the junction unmatched. The germline V gene encodes CDR1 SEHNR and CDR2 FQNEAQ (reference sequence). CDR3 residues: CASSALLAGGTIYEQYF. As DNA, the CDR3 is TGTGCCAGCAGCGCTTTACTAGCGGGAGGGACCATCTACGAGCAGTACTTC.

The rearrangement joins TRBV13 to TRBJ1-5; 9 bases are shared with TRBD1. The V segment lost 2 bases and the J segment 3 bases; nucleotides outside the gene matches: 5. CDR1 and CDR2 (germline): PRHDT, FYEKMQ (reference sequence). The CDR3 sequence is 16 residues long. The CDR3 sequence: CASSLHRGQDNQPQHF. The DNA of the CDR3 is TGTGCCAGCAGCTTACACAGGGGGCAGGACAATCAGCCCCAGCATTTT.

The chain employs TRBV18 and TRBJ1-1; no firm D call. Trimming took off 3 bases at V and 5 bases at J, with 19 bases between the two ends. Germline-derived CDR1 and CDR2 are KGHSH and LQKENI. The CDR3 loop spans 16 amino acids. This chain's CDR3 is CASSPSVSTTGTEAFF. CDR3 nucleotides: TGTGCCAGCTCACCCTCCGTCTCTACTACCGGGACTGAAGCTTTCTTT. The variable domain in full, with the rest retrieved from reference TRBV18 and TRBJ1-1, is NAGVMQNPRHLVRRRGQEARLRCSPMKGHSHVYWYRQLPEEGLKFMVYLQKENIIDESGMPKERFSAEFPKEGPSILRIQQVVRGDSAAYFCASSPSVSTTGTEAFFGQGTRLTVV.

The chain combines TRBV10-3 with TRBJ2-1; 9 bases map to TRBD1. Trimming cost V 6 bases and J 9 bases; bases outside gene matches: 9. CDR1 is ENHRY, CDR2 SYGVKD, per germline. The length of the CDR3 is 14 residues. CDR3 sequence: CAISTGQGASEQFF. The CDR3 coding sequence is TGTGCCATCAGCACGGGACAGGGTGCGAGTGAGCAGTTCTTC.

This clone was seen only once. The V gene is TRBV7-2, the J gene TRBJ2-1; 7 bases agree with TRBD2. J was trimmed by 4 bases and V by 2 bases; bases with no gene match: 5. CDR3 length: 15 amino acids. Germline values: CDR1 SGHTA, CDR2 FQGNSA. The CDR3 sequence is CASSLSLADYNEQFF. CDR3 coding DNA: TGTGCCAGCAGCTTAAGTCTAGCGGATTACAATGAGCAGTTCTTC.

The chain links TRBV6-5 to TRBJ2-1; 8 positions agree with TRBD1. Germline-derived CDR1 and CDR2 are MNHEY and SVGAGI. J gave up 0 bases and V 4 bases, and 5 bases lay outside the gene matches. The CDR3 runs 16 residues. CDR3 DNA sequence: TGTGCCAGCAGTTCCCGACAGGGGAGCTCCTACAATGAGCAGTTCTTC. Encoded protein: CASSSRQGSSYNEQFF.

This sequence joins TRBV6-5 and TRBJ2-1, with TRBD2 identical over 7 bases. Germline values: CDR1 MNHEY, CDR2 SVGAGI. The CDR3 is 15 amino acids. After removal of 0 bases from V and 9 bases from J, the junction contained 8 bases not matched to a gene. CDR3 protein: CASSYSNRGGTEQFF. The CDR3 DNA sequence: TGTGCCAGCAGTTACTCGAATCGCGGGGGAACTGAGCAGTTCTTC.

The V and J genes are TRBV11-2 and TRBJ2-7; 7 bases are shared with TRBD2. The V segment lost 4 bases and the J segment 2 bases; nucleotides outside the gene matches: 14. The CDR3 consists of 17 residues. Germline V gene lookup returns CDR1 SGHAT and CDR2 FQNNGV. As DNA, the CDR3 is TGTGCCAGCAGCTCCCGCCCTCCGGGAGGTAGGGCCTACGAGCAGTACTTC. Translating it yields CASSSRPPGGRAYEQYF.

This sequence joins TRBV11-2 and TRBJ2-1; possibly TRBD1 for D (6 bases). CDR1 SGHAT and CDR2 FQNNGV come from the germline V gene. Trimming removed 3 bases at V and 0 bases at J, with 9 bases between. The CDR3 spans 15 residues. The CDR3 DNA follows: TGTGCCAGCAGCTTGGGGGCGAGCTCCTACAATGAGCAGTTCTTC. Protein product: CASSLGASSYNEQFF.

The chain is built from TRBV19 and TRBJ2-3; TRBD2 aligns across 10 bases. CDR1 is LNHDA and CDR2 is SQIVND in the germline V gene (reference sequence). The CDR3 is made up of 16 amino acids. Trimming took 5 bases from V and 6 from J; bases not matched to a gene: 11. The CDR3: CASSGSLAGEGDTQYF. The CDR3 coding sequence is TGTGCCAGTAGTGGATCGCTAGCGGGAGAAGGGGATACGCAGTATTTT.

The chain links TRBV4-3 to TRBJ1-2; 8 nucleotides align to TRBD1. The ends lost 5 bases at V and 8 bases at J; junction bases unmatched: 13. The CDR3 runs to 15 residues. Germline CDR1 reads LGHNA; CDR2 reads YSLEER. CDR3 protein: CASSSHRQGLMGYTF. DNA for the CDR3: TGCGCCAGCAGCTCCCATCGACAGGGGCTAATGGGCTACACCTTC.

This sequence joins TRBV24-1 and TRBJ2-2; weak D call: TRBD2 (5 bases). V gave up 7 bases and J gave up 1 base, with 9 bases separating them. The CDR3 sequence is 14 residues long. CDR1 and CDR2 from the germline V gene are KGHDR and SFDVKD. DNA of the CDR3: TGTGCCACCAGGAGGGATGGGAACACCGGGGAGCTGTTTTTT. This encodes CATRRDGNTGELFF.

The chain joins TRBV5-1 to TRBJ2-7, with TRBD1 matching over 8 bases. Germline loops: CDR1 SGHRS, CDR2 YFSETQ. J gave up 3 bases and V 5 bases, and 7 bases lay outside the gene matches. CDR3 size: 14 residues. The CDR3 loop is CASRPRQGNYEQYF. The DNA for the CDR3 is TGCGCCAGCAGACCGCGACAGGGGAACTACGAGCAGTACTTC.

The CDR3 DNA reads TGCGCCAGCAGCTTGGAGTCGGCGGCCTACGAGCAGTACTTC. This translates into CASSLESAAYEQYF. V gene TRBV5-1 combines with J gene TRBJ2-7; no clear D. V shed 0 bases and J shed 2 bases, with 9 bases lying between them. Germline-derived CDR1 and CDR2 are SGHRS and YFSETQ. The CDR3 contains 14 residues.

The chain employs TRBV12-3 or TRBV12-4 and TRBJ2-7; no clear D gene. Trimming removed 5 bases at V and 3 bases at J, with 11 bases between. The CDR3 runs 13 residues. The CDR3 loop reads CASSPRSGYEQYF. CDR3 sequence (DNA): TGTGCCAGCAGTCCGAGAAGTGGCTACGAGCAGTACTTC.

The chain has TRBV5-1 and TRBJ1-4; D call uncertain. Germline lookup yields CDR1 SGHRS and CDR2 YFSETQ. V lost 4 bases and J lost 5, with 9 bases in between. The CDR3 runs to 13 residues. The DNA of the CDR3 is TGCGCCAGCAGCAGCCAGGAAAATGAAAAACTGTTTTTT. This translates into CASSSQENEKLFF.

J is TRBJ1-1 and V is TRBV11-2; 8 nucleotides line up with TRBD1. The length of the CDR3 is 14 residues. Germline CDR1 SGHAT, CDR2 FQNNGV. With V trimmed by 5 bases and J by 1 base, 3 bases remained unmatched. CDR3 loop: CASSLGQGNTEAFF. CDR3 coding DNA: TGTGCCAGCAGCCTAGGACAGGGGAACACTGAAGCTTTCTTT.

This chain uses TRBV19 with TRBJ1-6; 8 bases are shared with TRBD1. Germline V lookup: CDR1 LNHDA, CDR2 SQIVND (reference sequence). Unmatched junction bases numbered 5, after V lost 6 bases and J lost 7 bases. The CDR3 extends over 14 amino acids. The CDR3 coding sequence is TGTGCCAGTAGAACTGGACAGGGAAATTCACCCCTCCACTTT. It encodes CASRTGQGNSPLHF.

The chain carries TRBV6-5 and TRBJ2-1; D might be TRBD2 (5 bases). V gave up 6 bases and J gave up 2 bases, with 14 bases separating them. The germline V gene encodes CDR1 MNHEY and CDR2 SVGAGI. The CDR3 length is 15 residues. The CDR3 loop reads CASSLGGAPYNEQFF. Written as DNA, the CDR3 is TGTGCCAGCAGCCTCGGAGGTGCCCCCTACAATGAGCAGTTCTTC.

The V call is TRBV19, the J call TRBJ1-2; D might be TRBD1 (6 bases). Trimming left V 3 bases short and J 5 bases short, with 22 bases between. The CDR3 runs to 17 residues. The germline gives CDR1 LNHDA, CDR2 SQIVND (reference sequence). The CDR3 loop is CASSMEVGARGGYGYTF. CDR3 DNA: TGTGCCAGTAGTATGGAGGTGGGGGCACGTGGAGGTTATGGCTACACCTTC.

V gene TRBV10-3 combines with J gene TRBJ2-3, with D unresolved. V was cut by 8 bases and J by 6 bases, with 12 bases left in between. The CDR3 spans 12 residues. Germline values: CDR1 ENHRY, CDR2 SYGVKD. CDR3 bases: TGTGCCATCGAGTCTCCCGGGGATACGCAGTATTTT. Amino acids: CAIESPGDTQYF.

The chain recombines TRBV28 with TRBJ2-1, with 8 positions matching TRBD2. Germline V gene lookup returns CDR1 MDHEN and CDR2 SYDVKM. With 2 bases clipped from V and 2 bases from J, the junction kept 2 bases outside the gene matches. This CDR3 contains 15 residues. CDR3 coding DNA: TGTGCCAGCAGTTTACGGGAGGGGACCTACAATGAGCAGTTCTTC. This encodes CASSLREGTYNEQFF.

V is TRBV6-1 and J is TRBJ2-3; a possible D gene is TRBD2 (5 bases). V was pared by 2 bases and J by 3 bases, with 24 bases between. Germline V CDR1 and CDR2: MNHNS, SASEGT. This CDR3 is built from 19 residues. CDR3 sequence reads: CASSEIIGSVLAGTDTQYF. The CDR3, as DNA: TGTGCCAGCAGTGAAATTATCGGTTCGGTGCTAGCCGGGACAGATACGCAGTATTTT.

The V gene is TRBV4-1, the J gene TRBJ2-1, with D uncertain. Germline CDR1 reads MGHRA; CDR2 reads YSYEKL. V shed 0 bases and J shed 2 bases, with 11 bases lying between them. CDR3 length equals 16 residues. The CDR3: CASSQDRPSAYNEQFF. The CDR3 DNA reads as TGCGCCAGCAGCCAAGATCGGCCGAGCGCCTACAATGAGCAGTTCTTC.

The rearrangement links TRBV28 to TRBJ2-2, with 11 positions matching TRBD1. V was clipped by 4 bases and J by 6 bases; unmatched bases: 4. The CDR3 totals 15 residues. In germline, CDR1 is MDHEN, CDR2 SYDVKM. The CDR3 is CASSSPGQGAGELFF. Here the CDR3 DNA reads TGTGCCAGCAGTTCCCCGGGACAGGGGGCCGGGGAGCTGTTTTTT.